The entry that follows covers one T cell receptor (beta chain) sequence. Its target is not known. The data were taken from a study of cytomegalovirus exposure and HLA in healthy donors. Study results and limitations: A link between a missense DCLRE1C variant and TCR beta V- and J-gene trimming emerged from a later analysis. What was likely a sequencing artifact was a cluster of highly shared sequence variants. In a later analysis, several top co-occurrence clusters appeared linked to parvovirus B19, influenza, CMV and Epstein-Barr virus.

The study ran its PCR with 60 Vbeta and 13 Jbeta primers. The data were produced by immunoSEQ multiplex PCR, yet TCRdb's version contains in-frame clones alone and is incomplete. The data show more than 70,000 clones, approximately 80% seen once. The V gene end was trimmed by 4 bases and the J gene end by 2 bases; junction bases not matched to a gene: 7. The CDR3 has 15 residues. Germline assignment: CDR1 SGHDN and CDR2 FVKESK. Sequencing was performed on PBMCs. The source is a man between 35 and 55 years old in good health and CMV-seronegative. V gene TRBV14 combines with J gene TRBJ1-2; 7 nucleotides line up with TRBD1. CDR3 nucleotides: TGTGCCAGCAGCCCCCTGACAGGGAAGAACTATGGCTACACCTTC. Translated, it gives CASSPLTGKNYGYTF.